This T cell receptor (beta chain) was retrieved from a study of breast tumors, draining lymph nodes, adjacent tissues. Points from the study as a whole: Compared with basal-like, luminal-like tumors shared significantly more repertoire with nontumor tissue. Data only fit, rather than demonstrated, lymph node origin of most tumor T cells. Data fit most tumor T cells coming from lymph node, expanding in tumor. Tumors had less TCR diversity than lymph nodes, more than nontumor tissue.

Trimming shortened V by 6 bases and J by 2 bases, and 11 bases separated the two germline ends. Per germline, CDR1 MDHEN and CDR2 SYDVKM. The CDR3 is made up of 13 amino acids. Axillary draining lymph nodes of breast cancer patients supplied the node samples. TCRdb used MiXCR to reprocess the multiplex PCR reads, holding one entry per CDR3 protein. Altogether under 250,000 distinct CDR3 sequences are present, around 32% being singletons, with the ten largest covering around 1.4%. This clonotype was found many times. Its antigen remains unidentified. The clonotype comes from a female donor with breast cancer. Some clones in this sample may be carry-over from other donors' samples. The V call is TRBV28, the J call TRBJ2-7; a weak D match, TRBD1 (6 bases). Material for sequencing was axillary lymph node tissue. The CDR3: CASSHGTTYEQYF. The CDR3 DNA is TGTGCCAGCAGCCACGGGACAACCTACGAGCAGTACTTC. The variable domain in full, completed from reference TRBV28 and TRBJ2-7, reads DVKVTQSSRYLVKRTGEKVFLECVQDMDHENMFWYRQDPGLGLRLIYFSYDVKMKEKGDIPEGYSVSREKKERFSLILESASTNQTSMYLCASSHGTTYEQYFGPGTRLTVT.